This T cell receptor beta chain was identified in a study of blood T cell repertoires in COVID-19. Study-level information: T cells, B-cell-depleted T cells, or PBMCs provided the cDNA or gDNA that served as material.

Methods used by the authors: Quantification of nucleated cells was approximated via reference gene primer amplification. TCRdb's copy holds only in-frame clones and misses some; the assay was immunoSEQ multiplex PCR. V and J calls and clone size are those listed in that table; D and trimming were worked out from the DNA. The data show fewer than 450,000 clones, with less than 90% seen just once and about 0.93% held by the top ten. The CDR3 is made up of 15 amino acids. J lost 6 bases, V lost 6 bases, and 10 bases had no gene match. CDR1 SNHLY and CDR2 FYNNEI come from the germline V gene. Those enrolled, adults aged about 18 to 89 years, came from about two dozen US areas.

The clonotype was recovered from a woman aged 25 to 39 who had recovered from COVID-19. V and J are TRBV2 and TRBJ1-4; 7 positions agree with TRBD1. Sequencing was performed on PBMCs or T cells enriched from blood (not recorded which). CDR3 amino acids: CASSDPGQPDEKLFF. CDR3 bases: TGTGCCAGCAGCGATCCGGGACAGCCGGATGAAAAACTGTTTTTT.